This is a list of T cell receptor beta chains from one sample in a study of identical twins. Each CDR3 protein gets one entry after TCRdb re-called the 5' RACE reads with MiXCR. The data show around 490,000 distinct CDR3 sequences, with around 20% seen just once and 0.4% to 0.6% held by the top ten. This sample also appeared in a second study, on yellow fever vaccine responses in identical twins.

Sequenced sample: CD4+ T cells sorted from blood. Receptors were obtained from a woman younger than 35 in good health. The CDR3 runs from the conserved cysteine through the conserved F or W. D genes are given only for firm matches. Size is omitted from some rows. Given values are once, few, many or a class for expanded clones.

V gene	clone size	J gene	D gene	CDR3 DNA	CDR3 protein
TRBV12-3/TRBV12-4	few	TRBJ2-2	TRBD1	TGTGCCAGCAGTTTTTACAGGGGAGCCGGCGGGGAGCTGTTTTTT	CASSFYRGAGGELFF
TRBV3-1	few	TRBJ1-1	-	TGTGCCAGCAGCCATGGGGCTACGAACACTGAAGCTTTCTTT	CASSHGATNTEAFF
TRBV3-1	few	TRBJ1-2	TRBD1	TGTGCCAGCAGCCAAGAAGGGACAGGGCTTGGCTACACCTTC	CASSQEGTGLGYTF
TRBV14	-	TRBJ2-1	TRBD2	TGTGCCAGCAGCCAAAAGGTTAGGACTAGCGGGAGTGAGCAGTTCTTC	CASSQKVRTSGSEQFF
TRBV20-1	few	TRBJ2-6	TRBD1	TGCAGTGCCCGTAGACAGGGGACCTCTGGGGCCAACGTCCTGACTTTC	CSARRQGTSGANVLTF
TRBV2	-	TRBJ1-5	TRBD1	TGTGCCAGCAGTCGGACAGGGGGTCAGCCCCAGCATTTT	CASSRTGGQPQHF
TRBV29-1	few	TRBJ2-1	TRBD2	TGCAGCGGGGGGGGGTCCGGGGGCAATGAGCAGTTCTTC	CSGGGSGGNEQFF
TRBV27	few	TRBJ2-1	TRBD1	TGTGCCAGCAAAAGACAGGGGTGGTACAATGAGCAGTTCTTC	CASKRQGWYNEQFF
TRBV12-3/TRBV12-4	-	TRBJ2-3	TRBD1	TGTGCCAGCAGTCTACAGGGGGCGGCCACAGATACGCAGTATTTT	CASSLQGAATDTQYF
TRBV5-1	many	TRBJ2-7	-	TGCGCCAGCAGCTTTTCTTCTCTGGGGTCCTACGAGCAGTACTTC	CASSFSSLGSYEQYF
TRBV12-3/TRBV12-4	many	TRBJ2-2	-	TGTGCCAGCAGTTTTTGGAAAATGGGGCAGCCCTACACCATCGGGGAGCTGTTTTTT	CASSFWKMGQPYTIGELFF
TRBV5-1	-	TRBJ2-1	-	TGCGCCAGCAGCCAGACAGGTGAGGCCTACAATGAGCAGTTCTTC	CASSQTGEAYNEQFF
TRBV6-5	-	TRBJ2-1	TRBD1	TGTGCCAGCAGTTCCGCCGGGACAGGGACGGGTGAGCAGTTCTTC	CASSSAGTGTGEQFF
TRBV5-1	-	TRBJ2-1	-	TGCGCCAGCAGGAGAGGGGGGATGTTCAATGAGCAGTTCTTC	CASRRGGMFNEQFF
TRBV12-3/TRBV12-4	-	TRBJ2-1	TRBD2	TGTGCCAGCAGCCCCCGGGCTAGCGGAGCCCGAAATGAGCAGTTCTTC	CASSPRASGARNEQFF
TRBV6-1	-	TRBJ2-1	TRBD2	TGTGCCAGCAGTGAGGCTAGCGGGGGACCCTACAATGAGCAGTTCTTC	CASSEASGGPYNEQFF
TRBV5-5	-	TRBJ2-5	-	TGTGCCAGTGGGGCAGGGGTGTTCGAGACCCAGTACTTC	CASGAGVFETQYF
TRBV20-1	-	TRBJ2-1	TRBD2	TGCAGTGCCAGGCGGGGGGGATTTAATGAGCAGTTCTTC	CSARRGGFNEQFF
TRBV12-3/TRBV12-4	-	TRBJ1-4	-	TGTGCCAGCAGACCGGGCTCTGAGAGTGAAAAACTGTTTTTT	CASRPGSESEKLFF
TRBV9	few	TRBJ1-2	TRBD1	TGTGCCAGCAGCCCCTTCTCGGGACAGACTAACTATGGCTACACCTTC	CASSPFSGQTNYGYTF
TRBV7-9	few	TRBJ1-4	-	TGTGCCAGCAGCTTCGGTGACCTAAGGGAAAAACTGTTTTTT	CASSFGDLREKLFF
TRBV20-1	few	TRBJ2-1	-	TGCAGTGCTACGGGCTCCTACAATGAGCAGTTCTTC	CSATGSYNEQFF
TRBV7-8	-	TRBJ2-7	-	TGTGCCAGCAGCTTGAAGGGGATTCCCTACGAGCAGTACTTC	CASSLKGIPYEQYF
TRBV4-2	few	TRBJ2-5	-	TGTGCCAGCAGCCAAGGAGTACTAACGACTGAAGAGACCCAGTACTTC	CASSQGVLTTEETQYF
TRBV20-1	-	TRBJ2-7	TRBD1	TGCAGTGCTAGTAAGGGACAGGGTGACGGGTACGAGCAGTACTTC	CSASKGQGDGYEQYF
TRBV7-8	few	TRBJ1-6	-	TGTGCCAGCAGCCCGGGGACGGAATATAATTCACCCCTCCACTTT	CASSPGTEYNSPLHF
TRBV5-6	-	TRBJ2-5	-	TGTGCCAGCAGCGGGGGACTGTTGGCATCGTTCGGAGAGACCCAGTACTTC	CASSGGLLASFGETQYF
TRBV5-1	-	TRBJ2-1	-	TGCGCCAGCAGCCCACAATTGGATGAGCAGTTCTTC	CASSPQLDEQFF
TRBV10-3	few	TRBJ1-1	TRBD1	TGTGCCATCAGTGTTCGTCCAGGGGGAAAGGACACTGAAGCTTTCTTT	CAISVRPGGKDTEAFF
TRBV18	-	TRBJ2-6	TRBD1	TGTGCCAGCTCACCTCGGAGACAGGGATTCTCTGGGGCCAACGTCCTGACTTTC	CASSPRRQGFSGANVLTF
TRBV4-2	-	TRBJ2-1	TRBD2	TGTGCCAGCAGCCGGGGACTAGCGGGGGGGAGAAACAATGAGCAGTTCTTC	CASSRGLAGGRNNEQFF
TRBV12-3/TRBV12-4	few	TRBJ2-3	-	TGTGCCAGCAGTTTTTTAGGGGGGTCTCCAGATACGCAGTATTTT	CASSFLGGSPDTQYF
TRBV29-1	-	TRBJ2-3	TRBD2	TGCAGCACCCGTAGCGGGAGGAGAGTCGGCACAGATACGCAGTATTTT	CSTRSGRRVGTDTQYF
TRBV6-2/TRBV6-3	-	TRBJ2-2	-	TGTGCCAGCAGTTACCGGAATAGCGAGAACACCGGGGAGCTGTTTTTT	CASSYRNSENTGELFF
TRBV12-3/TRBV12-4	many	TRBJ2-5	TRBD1	TGTGCCAGCAGACCGGGACAGGGAGCCCAAGAGACCCAGTACTTC	CASRPGQGAQETQYF
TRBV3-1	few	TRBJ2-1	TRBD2	TGTGCCAGCAGCCAAGGACTAGCGGCAGTCAATGAGCAGTTCTTC	CASSQGLAAVNEQFF
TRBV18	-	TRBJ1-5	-	TGTGCCAGCTCAACGGGACGACAGGCTAGTCAGCCCCAGCATTTT	CASSTGRQASQPQHF
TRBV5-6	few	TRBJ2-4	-	TGTGCCAGCAGCTTGGGGTGGGAGGCCAAAAACATTCAGTACTTC	CASSLGWEAKNIQYF
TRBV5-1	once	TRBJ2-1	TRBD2	TGCGCCAGCAGCTTGGCCCTCCTAGGACTAGCGGGAGTCGATGAGCAGTTCTTC	CASSLALLGLAGVDEQFF
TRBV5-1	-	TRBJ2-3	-	TGCGCCAGCAGCTGGACGGACCCAACTAGCACAGATACGCAGTATTTT	CASSWTDPTSTDTQYF
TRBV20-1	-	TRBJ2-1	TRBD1	TGCAGTGCTAGAGAGGGCAGGGGGCTCTACAATGAGCAGTTCTTC	CSAREGRGLYNEQFF
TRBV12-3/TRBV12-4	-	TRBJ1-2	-	TGTGCCAGCAGACCGGGGCTGGAACAGGGAGTCTATGGCTACACCTTC	CASRPGLEQGVYGYTF
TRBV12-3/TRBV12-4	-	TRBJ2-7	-	TGTGCCAGCAGTTTTGTGGACTCCTACGAGCAGTACTTC	CASSFVDSYEQYF
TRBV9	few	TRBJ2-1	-	TGTGCCAGCAGCGTATTACCCTACAATGAGCAGTTCTTC	CASSVLPYNEQFF
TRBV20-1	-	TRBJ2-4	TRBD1	TGCAGTGGCTTACAGGGGGGCCTAGCCAAAAACATTCAGTACTTC	CSGLQGGLAKNIQYF